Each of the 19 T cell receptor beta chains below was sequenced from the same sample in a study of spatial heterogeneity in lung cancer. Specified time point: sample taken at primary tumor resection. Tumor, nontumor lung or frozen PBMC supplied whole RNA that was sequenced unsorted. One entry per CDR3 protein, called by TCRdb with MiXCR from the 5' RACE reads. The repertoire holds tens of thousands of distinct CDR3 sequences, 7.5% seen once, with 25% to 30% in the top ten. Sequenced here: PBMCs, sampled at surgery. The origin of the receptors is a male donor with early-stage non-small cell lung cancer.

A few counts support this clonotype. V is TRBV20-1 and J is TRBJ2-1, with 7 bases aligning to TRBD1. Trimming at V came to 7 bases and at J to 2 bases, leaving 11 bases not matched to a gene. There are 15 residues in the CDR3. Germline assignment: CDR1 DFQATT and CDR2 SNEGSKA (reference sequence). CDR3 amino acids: CSELDRDSTYNEQFF. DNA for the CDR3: TGCAGTGAATTAGACAGGGATAGCACCTACAATGAGCAGTTCTTC.

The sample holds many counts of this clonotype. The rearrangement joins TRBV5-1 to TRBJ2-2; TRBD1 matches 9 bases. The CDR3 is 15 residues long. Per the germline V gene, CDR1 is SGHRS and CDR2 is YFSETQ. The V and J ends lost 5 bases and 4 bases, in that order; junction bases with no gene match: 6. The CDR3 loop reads CASRRGTGTTGELFF. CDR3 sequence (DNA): TGCGCCAGCAGGCGCGGGACAGGGACCACCGGGGAGCTGTTTTTT.

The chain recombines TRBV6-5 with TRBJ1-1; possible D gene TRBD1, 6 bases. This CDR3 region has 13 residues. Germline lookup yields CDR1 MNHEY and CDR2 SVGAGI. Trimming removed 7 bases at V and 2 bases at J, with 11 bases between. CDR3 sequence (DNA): TGTGCCAGCAAAGGGGGGGCAAACACTGAAGCTTTCTTT. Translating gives CASKGGANTEAFF.

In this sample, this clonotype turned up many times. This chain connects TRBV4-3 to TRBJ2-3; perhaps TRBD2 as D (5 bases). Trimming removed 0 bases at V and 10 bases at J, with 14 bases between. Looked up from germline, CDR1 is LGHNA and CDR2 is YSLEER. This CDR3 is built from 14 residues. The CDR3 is CASSQDRSGVAQYF. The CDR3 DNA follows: TGCGCCAGCAGCCAAGATAGGAGCGGCGTGGCGCAGTATTTT.

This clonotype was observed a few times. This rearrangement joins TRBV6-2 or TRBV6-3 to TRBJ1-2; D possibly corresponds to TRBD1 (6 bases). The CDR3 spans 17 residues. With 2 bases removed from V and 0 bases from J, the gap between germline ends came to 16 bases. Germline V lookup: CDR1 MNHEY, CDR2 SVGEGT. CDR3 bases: TGTGCCAGCAGTTACCCGCAGGTCCGGACAGCTAACTATGGCTACACCTTC. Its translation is CASSYPQVRTANYGYTF.

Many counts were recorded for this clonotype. The CDR3 DNA reads as TGTGCCAGCAGTTCTCAATTTTCGGGAGAAAAACTGTTTTTT. It yields the protein CASSSQFSGEKLFF. This chain uses TRBV12-3 or TRBV12-4 with TRBJ1-4, with D uncertain. V was clipped by 4 bases and J by 8 bases, with 14 bases between them. The CDR3 is 14 residues long.

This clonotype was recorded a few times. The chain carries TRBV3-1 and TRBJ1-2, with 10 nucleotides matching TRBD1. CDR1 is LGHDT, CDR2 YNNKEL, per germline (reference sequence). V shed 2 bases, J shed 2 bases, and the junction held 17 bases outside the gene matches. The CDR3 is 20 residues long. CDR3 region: CASSQLRLRDRGHQNYGYTF. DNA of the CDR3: TGTGCCAGCAGCCAACTACGGCTCCGGGACAGGGGCCACCAGAACTATGGCTACACCTTC.

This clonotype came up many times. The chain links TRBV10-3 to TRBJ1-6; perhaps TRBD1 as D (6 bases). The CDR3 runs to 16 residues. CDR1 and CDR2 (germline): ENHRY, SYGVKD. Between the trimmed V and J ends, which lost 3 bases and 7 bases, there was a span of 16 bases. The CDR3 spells CAISDSTGGMNSPLHF. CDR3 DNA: TGTGCCATCAGTGATTCGACAGGCGGAATGAATTCACCCCTCCACTTT.

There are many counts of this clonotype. CDR3 residues: CASSLAPGQGSRTLHF. The CDR3 region has the DNA TGTGCCAGCAGCTTAGCGCCGGGACAGGGGTCACGAACCCTCCACTTT. V gene TRBV7-2 combines with J gene TRBJ1-6; 10 bases align to TRBD1. The junction had 10 bases not matched to a gene; V was cut back by 0 bases and J by 14 bases. This CDR3 contains 16 residues. Germline lookup yields CDR1 SGHTA and CDR2 FQGNSA.

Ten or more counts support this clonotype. The CDR3 nucleotides are TGCGCCAGCAGCTTGGCTGTAGCGGGAGTCGGGACCGGGGAGCTGTTTTTT. The encoded protein is CASSLAVAGVGTGELFF. The chain carries TRBV5-1 and TRBJ2-2, with 9 bases lining up with TRBD2. This CDR3 spans 17 amino acids. The V gene end was trimmed by 0 bases and the J gene end by 5 bases; junction bases not matched to a gene: 8. Germline V gene lookup returns CDR1 SGHRS and CDR2 YFSETQ.

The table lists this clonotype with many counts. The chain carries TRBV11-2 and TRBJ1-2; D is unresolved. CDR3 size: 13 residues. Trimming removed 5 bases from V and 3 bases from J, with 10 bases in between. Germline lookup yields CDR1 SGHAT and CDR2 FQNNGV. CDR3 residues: CASSPGFYYGYTF. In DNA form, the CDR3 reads TGTGCCAGCAGCCCCGGGTTTTACTATGGCTACACCTTC.

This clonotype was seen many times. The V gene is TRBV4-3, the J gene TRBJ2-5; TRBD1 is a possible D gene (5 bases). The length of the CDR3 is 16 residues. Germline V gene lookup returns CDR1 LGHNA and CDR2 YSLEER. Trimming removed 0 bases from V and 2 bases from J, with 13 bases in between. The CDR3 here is CASSQESQGWQETQYF. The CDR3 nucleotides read TGCGCCAGCAGCCAAGAGTCCCAGGGATGGCAAGAGACCCAGTACTTC.

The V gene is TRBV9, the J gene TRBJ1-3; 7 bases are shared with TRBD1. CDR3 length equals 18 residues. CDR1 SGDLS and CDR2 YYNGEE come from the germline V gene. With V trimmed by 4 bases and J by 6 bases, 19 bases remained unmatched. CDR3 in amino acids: CASSSKTSTGSSANTIYF. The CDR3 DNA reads TGTGCCAGCAGCTCCAAAACATCGACAGGGTCCAGTGCAAACACCATATATTTT.

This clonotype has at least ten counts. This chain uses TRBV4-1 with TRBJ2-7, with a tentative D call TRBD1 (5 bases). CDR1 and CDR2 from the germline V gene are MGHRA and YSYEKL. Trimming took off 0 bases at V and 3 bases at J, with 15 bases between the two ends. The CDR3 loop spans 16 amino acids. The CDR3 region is CASSQENLERGYEQYF. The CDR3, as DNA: TGCGCCAGCAGCCAAGAAAACCTCGAAAGGGGCTACGAGCAGTACTTC.

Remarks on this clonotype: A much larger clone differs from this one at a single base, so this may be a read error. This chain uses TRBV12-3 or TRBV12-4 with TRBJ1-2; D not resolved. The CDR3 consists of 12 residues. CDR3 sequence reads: CACSLAQYGYTF. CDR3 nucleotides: TGTGCCTGCAGTTTAGCACAGTATGGCTACACCTTC.

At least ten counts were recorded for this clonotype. In nucleotides, the CDR3 is TGTGCCAGCAGCGGACCAGGGAGGGTCAACTATGGCTACACCTTC. Its translation: CASSGPGRVNYGYTF. V usage is TRBV7-2 and J usage is TRBJ1-2; possibly TRBD1 for D (5 bases). V lost 5 bases, J lost 2 bases, and 15 bases lay in between. This CDR3 has 15 amino acids. Germline loops: CDR1 SGHTA, CDR2 FQGNSA.

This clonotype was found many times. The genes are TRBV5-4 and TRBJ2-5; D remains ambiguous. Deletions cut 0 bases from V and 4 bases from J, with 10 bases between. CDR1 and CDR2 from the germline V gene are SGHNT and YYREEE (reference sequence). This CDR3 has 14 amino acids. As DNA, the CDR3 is TGTGCCAGCAGCTTGGTGTCCGCCGGAGAGACCCAGTACTTC. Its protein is CASSLVSAGETQYF.

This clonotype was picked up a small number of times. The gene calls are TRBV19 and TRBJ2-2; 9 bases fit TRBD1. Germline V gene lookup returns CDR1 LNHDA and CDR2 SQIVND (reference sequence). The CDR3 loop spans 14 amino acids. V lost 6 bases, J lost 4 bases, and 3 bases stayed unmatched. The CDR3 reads CASRAGQGTGELFF. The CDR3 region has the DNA TGTGCCAGTAGGGCGGGACAGGGCACCGGGGAGCTGTTTTTT.

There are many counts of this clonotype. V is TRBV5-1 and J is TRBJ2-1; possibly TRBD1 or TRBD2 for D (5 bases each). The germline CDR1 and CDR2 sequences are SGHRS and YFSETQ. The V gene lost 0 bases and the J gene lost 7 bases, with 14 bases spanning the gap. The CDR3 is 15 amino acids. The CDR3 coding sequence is TGCGCCAGCAGCTTGGCGCAGGGTGGGGGTAATGAGCAGTTCTTC. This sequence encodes CASSLAQGGGNEQFF.